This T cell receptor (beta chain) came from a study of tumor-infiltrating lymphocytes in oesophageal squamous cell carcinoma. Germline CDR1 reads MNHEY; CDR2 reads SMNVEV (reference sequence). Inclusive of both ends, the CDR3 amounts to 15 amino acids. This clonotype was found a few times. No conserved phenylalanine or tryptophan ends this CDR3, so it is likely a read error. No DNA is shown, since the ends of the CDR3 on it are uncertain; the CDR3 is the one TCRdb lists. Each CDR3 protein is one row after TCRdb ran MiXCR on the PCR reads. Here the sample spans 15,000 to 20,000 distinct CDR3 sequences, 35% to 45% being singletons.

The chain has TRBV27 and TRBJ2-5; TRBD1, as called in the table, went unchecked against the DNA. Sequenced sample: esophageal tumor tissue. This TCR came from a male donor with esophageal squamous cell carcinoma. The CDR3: CASSFGGGYGYTFGS.